The 16 T cell receptor beta chains given below trace back to one sample, sequenced in a study of blood T cells in healthy people across ages. A sample-barcoded 5' primer and a J-beta primer mix were used in a second PCR of roughly 7 to 11 cycles. TCRdb redid the calling of the 5' RACE reads with MiXCR, one entry per CDR3 protein. The sample contains some 700,000 distinct CDR3 sequences, around 40% of which appear only once. The sequencing sample was made of blood. The receptor source for this set is a woman aged 60-75 years in good health.

On this clonotype: This clone may be a read error of a much larger clone one base away. This chain connects TRBV18 to TRBJ2-7; TRBD2 matches 14 bases. CDR3 length equals 16 residues. CDR1 is KGHSH and CDR2 is LQKENI in the germline V gene. DNA of the CDR3: TGTGTCAGCTCAAACCCGGGACTAGCGGGAGCGGCTGAGCAGTACTTC. This encodes CVSSNPGLAGAAEQYF.

The V gene is TRBV29-1, the J gene TRBJ1-5, with D perhaps TRBD1 (5 bases). With 8 bases removed from V and 4 bases from J, the gap between germline ends came to 18 bases. This CDR3 comprises 14 residues. Germline assignment: CDR1 SQVTM and CDR2 ANQGSEA. This CDR3 reads CSFTSGLENQPQHF. The CDR3 region has the DNA TGCAGCTTCACCTCGGGACTGGAGAATCAGCCCCAGCATTTT.

The V call is TRBV3-1, the J call TRBJ1-3; TRBD1 might be the D (5 bases). The CDR3 has 18 residues. Germline values: CDR1 LGHDT, CDR2 YNNKEL (reference sequence). V lost 0 bases, J lost 4 bases, and 19 bases lay in between. The CDR3 DNA reads as TGTGCCAGCAGCCAAGATGGGACCAATTGGGGCACAGGAAACACCATATATTTT. This translates into CASSQDGTNWGTGNTIYF.

The chain recombines TRBV20-1 with TRBJ2-7, with 7 bases aligning to TRBD1. From germline, CDR1 is DFQATT and CDR2 SNEGSKA (reference sequence). With 6 bases clipped from V and 6 bases from J, the junction kept 5 bases outside the gene matches. This CDR3 has 11 amino acids. The CDR3 protein is CSASYRGEQYF. CDR3 DNA: TGCAGTGCCTCCTACAGGGGCGAGCAGTACTTC.

The rearrangement uses TRBV6-5 and TRBJ2-7; D perhaps matches TRBD2 (5 bases). Germline assignment: CDR1 MNHEY and CDR2 SVGAGI. The CDR3 length is 16 residues. V was shortened by 4 bases and J by 0 bases, with 16 bases between the two germline ends. The CDR3 spells CASSSFDYLTSYEQYF. The DNA for the CDR3 is TGTGCCAGCAGTTCCTTCGACTACCTGACCTCCTACGAGCAGTACTTC.

This clonotype showed up many times. CDR3 sequence reads: CSVGISGTYQETQYF. The CDR3 nucleotides are TGCAGCGTTGGTATCAGCGGGACGTACCAAGAGACCCAGTACTTC. The chain carries TRBV29-1 and TRBJ2-5; 7 bases are a match to TRBD2. The CDR3 has 15 residues. The germline V gene encodes CDR1 SQVTM and CDR2 ANQGSEA. V was pared by 4 bases and J by 0 bases, with 8 bases of the junction left unmatched.

In this sample, this clonotype turned up a few times. CDR3 amino acids: CATSDNRGSGANVLTF. The DNA of the CDR3 is TGTGCCACCAGTGATAACAGGGGATCTGGGGCCAACGTCCTGACTTTC. The chain combines TRBV24-1 with TRBJ2-6; 7 nucleotides match TRBD1. Losses at the gene ends were 3 bases for V and 1 base for J; bases not matched to a gene: 2. The CDR3 extends over 16 amino acids. CDR1 is KGHDR, CDR2 SFDVKD, per germline.

This clonotype was counted only a few times. The rearrangement joins TRBV5-1 to TRBJ2-3; tentative D call: TRBD1 (6 bases). The length of the CDR3 is 14 residues. Germline assignment: CDR1 SGHRS and CDR2 YFSETQ. V lost 4 bases and J lost 5, with 14 bases in between. CDR3 sequence reads: CASSVLGAIDTQYF. The DNA of the CDR3 is TGCGCCAGCAGCGTGTTGGGGGCTATAGATACGCAGTATTTT. The full variable domain, completed using reference TRBV5-1 and TRBJ2-3, is KAGVTQTPRYLIKTRGQQVTLSCSPISGHRSVSWYQQTPGQGLQFLFEYFSETQRNKGNFPGRFSGRQFSNSRSEMNVSTLELGDSALYLCASSVLGAIDTQYFGPGTRLTVL.

This clonotype occurred many times. The chain combines TRBV10-3 with TRBJ2-3, with D tentatively TRBD1 or TRBD2 (6 bases each). The V end lost 4 bases, the J end lost 6 bases, and 20 bases lay between the germline ends. Germline loops: CDR1 ENHRY, CDR2 SYGVKD. CDR3 length: 16 residues. The CDR3 spells CAISVGGTLMADTQYF. The CDR3, as DNA: TGTGCCATCAGTGTTGGAGGGACATTGATGGCGGATACGCAGTATTTT.

V gene TRBV5-4 combines with J gene TRBJ1-6; D ambiguous. The CDR3 loop spans 13 amino acids. V was trimmed by 4 bases and J by 10 bases, leaving 12 bases between them. Germline CDR1 reads SGHNT; CDR2 reads YYREEE (reference sequence). CDR3 DNA sequence: TGTGCCAGCAGCCCCGGAGCGTCGTCACCCCTCCACTTT. Protein product: CASSPGASSPLHF.

This clonotype was counted between two and nine times. The genes are TRBV7-8 and TRBJ1-2; D unresolved. Germline V gives CDR1 SGHVS, CDR2 FQNEAQ. Trimming removed 1 base from V and 8 bases from J, with 17 bases in between. The CDR3 sequence is 15 residues long. In nucleotides, the CDR3 is TGTGCCAGCAGCTTAGATCCTGGGCAGATTGGAGGCTACACCTTC. Amino acids: CASSLDPGQIGGYTF.

This clonotype appeared many times. The CDR3 loop reads CASSQESWGLAGGYEQYF. CDR3 nucleotide sequence: TGTGCCAGCAGCCAAGAGTCCTGGGGACTAGCGGGAGGATACGAGCAGTACTTC. The chain links TRBV3-1 to TRBJ2-7; 15 bases align to TRBD2. Looked up from germline, CDR1 is LGHDT and CDR2 is YNNKEL (reference sequence). With V trimmed by 0 bases and J by 4 bases, 7 bases remained unmatched. The length of the CDR3 is 18 residues.

Of note for this clonotype: At one boundary the junction diverges from the germline segment, which might be a read error. The chain couples TRBV13 to TRBJ2-1; the D is unclear. Per germline, CDR1 PRHDT and CDR2 FYEKMQ (reference sequence). The CDR3 length is 15 residues. The CDR3 nucleotides are TGTGCCAGCAGCGTAGGCTTGGGCCCCTACAATGAGCAGTTCTTC. It codes for CASSVGLGPYNEQFF.

Remarks on this clonotype: A much larger clone differs by one base, so this may be a read error. DNA for the CDR3: TGTGCCAGCAGCTCGACAGGAAGATCCAATGCACCCCTCCACTTT. Translating gives CASSSTGRSNAPLHF. The chain recombines TRBV7-3 with TRBJ1-6, with D possibly being TRBD1 (6 bases). Per the germline V gene, CDR1 is SGHTA and CDR2 is FQGTGA. The V end was cut by 4 bases, the J end by 11 bases, with 18 bases between. The CDR3 contains 15 residues.

The sample holds a few counts of this clonotype. The chain is built from TRBV7-9 and TRBJ2-1, with 10 bases aligning to TRBD2. Germline trimming cut 5 bases from V and 0 bases from J; bases unmatched to any gene: 13. The CDR3 consists of 19 residues. From germline, CDR1 is SEHNR and CDR2 FQNEAQ (reference sequence). CDR3: CASSPLAGGDLSSYNEQFF. Written as DNA, the CDR3 is TGTGCCAGCAGCCCATTAGCGGGGGGCGATTTAAGCTCCTACAATGAGCAGTTCTTC.

This clonotype occurred a few times. The chain joins TRBV5-1 to TRBJ2-5, with 11 bases aligning to TRBD2. The V gene end was trimmed by 0 bases and the J gene end by 5 bases; junction bases not matched to a gene: 6. Germline V CDR1 and CDR2: SGHRS, YFSETQ. The CDR3 loop spans 16 amino acids. Here the CDR3 DNA reads TGCGCCAGCAGCTTGGATCCACTAGCGGGAGTGGAGACCCAGTACTTC. It encodes CASSLDPLAGVETQYF.